This TCR beta chain comes out of a study of OX40 agonist ivuxolimab in advanced cancers. Study at large: An anti-OX40 (CD134) antibody with agonistic activity, ivuxolimab, was administered to patients. The diagnoses of dose-escalation patients were hepatocellular carcinoma, melanoma, renal cell or head and neck cancer.

Study-wide results and limits: Both blood CD4+ and CD8+ T cells showed clonal growth by week 6 at 0.1 to 3.0 mg/kg. In general, CD8+ T cells held more expanded clones than CD4+ did, on average.

Profiled with immunoSEQ multiplex PCR; TCRdb holds only in-frame clones, not every one. Altogether over 90,000 clones are present, 70% to 90% being singletons, with the ten largest covering around 5.2%. CDR3 size: 15 residues. Trimming shortened V by 1 base and J by 1 base, and 8 bases separated the two germline ends. Looked up from germline, CDR1 is SGHNT and CDR2 is YENEEA. As to this clone: Antigen: not known.

Sequenced material: CD4+ or CD8+ T cells sorted from blood, taken in a trial of the OX40 agonist ivuxolimab. The sequence was collected from an adult with an advanced solid tumor such as melanoma, head and neck, liver or kidney cancer. The V gene is TRBV11-3, the J gene TRBJ1-3; D is unclear. The CDR3 spells CASSLVGQSGNTIYF. In DNA form, the CDR3 reads TGTGCCAGCAGCTTAGTCGGGCAGTCTGGAAACACCATATATTTT.